A single sample gave rise to the 30 T cell receptor beta chains below, sequenced in a study of blood T cell repertoires in COVID-19 (TCRdb year 2020). The library was made by the immunoSEQ multiplex PCR assay. TCRdb stores this immuneACCESS table with in-frame sequences only. Part of the clones is absent; in the studies checked, under half of the shortfall reflects unresolved V genes, and no reason is known for the rest. In this sample the table shows some 530,000 clones, 80% to 90% of which occur a single time. Of the sample, 3% to 3.5% falls within the top ten clones. Sequencing input: peripheral blood. These receptors all come from a human donor in a cohort sampled during active COVID-19.

This chain uses TRBV30 with TRBJ2-7; D call uncertain. The V end lost 1 base, the J end lost 1 base, and 8 bases lay between the germline ends. The germline CDR1 and CDR2 sequences are GTSNPN and SVGIG (reference sequence). This CDR3 is 13 amino acids long. The CDR3 DNA reads TGTGCCTGGAGTGGAGCTCCGTCCTACGAGCAGTACTTC. It encodes CAWSGAPSYEQYF.

CDR3 protein: CASSYRQGTGELFF. The CDR3 DNA reads TGTGCCAGCAGTTACCGACAGGGGACCGGGGAGCTGTTTTTT. The rearrangement uses TRBV6-5 and TRBJ2-2; 8 nucleotides align to TRBD1. The trim removed 2 bases at V and 5 bases at J, leaving 1 base unmatched. CDR1 and CDR2 (germline): MNHEY, SVGAGI. The CDR3 runs to 14 residues.

The rearrangement links TRBV3-1 (or the pseudogene TRBV3-2) to TRBJ1-1, with a tentative D call TRBD1 (5 bases). Germline loops: CDR1 LGHDT, CDR2 YNNKEL (reference sequence). V shed 4 bases and J shed 8 bases, with 14 bases lying between them. The CDR3 is 13 amino acids. This chain's CDR3 is CASSLLTELEAFF. The CDR3 bases are TGTGCCAGCAGCCTTTTGACAGAACTAGAAGCTTTCTTT.

In its sample, this clone was seen a few times. The chain links TRBV6-1 to TRBJ1-6; perhaps TRBD1 as D (5 bases). With 1 base removed from V and 7 bases from J, the gap between germline ends came to 14 bases. The CDR3 totals 16 residues. CDR1 is MNHNS, CDR2 SASEGT, per germline. CDR3 region: CASSEGTRVGNSPLHF. The CDR3 nucleotides read TGTGCCAGCAGTGAAGGGACCAGGGTGGGGAATTCACCCCTCCACTTT.

The chain is built from TRBV7-2 and TRBJ2-7, with 9 bases fitting TRBD2. Unmatched junction bases numbered 2, after V lost 1 base and J lost 4 bases. The CDR3 is 14 amino acids. Germline CDR1 reads SGHTA; CDR2 reads FQGNSA. CDR3 sequence: CASSLGREGYEQYF. DNA for the CDR3: TGTGCCAGCAGCTTAGGGCGGGAGGGTTACGAGCAGTACTTC.

The CDR3 sequence is CASSEWGGENEQFF. DNA of the CDR3: TGTGCCAGCAGTGAATGGGGGGGAGAGAATGAGCAGTTCTTC. V gene TRBV25-1 combines with J gene TRBJ2-1; 7 positions match TRBD2. Germline assignment: CDR1 MGHDK and CDR2 SYGVNS. Losses at the gene ends were 1 base for V and 7 bases for J; bases not matched to a gene: 4. The CDR3 contains 14 residues.

The rearrangement uses TRBV20-1 and TRBJ2-5; no definite D call. This CDR3 region has 8 residues. The germline gives CDR1 DFQATT, CDR2 SNEGSKA (reference sequence). The CDR3 is CSAGTQYF. For the CDR3, the DNA is TGCAGCGCAGGGACCCAGTACTTC.

The gene calls are TRBV7-2 and TRBJ2-7; D not certain. From germline, CDR1 is SGHTA and CDR2 FQGNSA. Deletions cut 1 base from V and 5 bases from J, with 12 bases between. This CDR3 is 14 amino acids long. The CDR3 coding sequence is TGTGCCAGCAGCTTAGGTGGCCTGGTCGACGAGCAGTACTTC. Its translation: CASSLGGLVDEQYF. Complete variable domain (other parts from reference TRBV7-2 and TRBJ2-7): GAGVSQSPSNKVTEKGKDVELRCDPISGHTALYWYRQSLGQGLEFLIYFQGNSAPDKSGLPSDRFSAERTGGSVSTLTIQRTQQEDSAVYLCASSLGGLVDEQYFGPGTRLTVT.

The chain employs TRBV28 and TRBJ1-1, with TRBD1 matching over 8 bases. The CDR3 loop spans 14 amino acids. V trimming: 7 bases; J trimming: 3 bases; junction bases outside the gene matches: 7. CDR1 MDHEN and CDR2 SYDVKM come from the germline V gene. CDR3 bases: TGTGCCAGCAACCCCGGGACAGGCGACACTGAAGCTTTCTTT. It is translated as CASNPGTGDTEAFF.

This chain connects TRBV5-4 to TRBJ2-7; a weak D match, TRBD2 (7 bases). Germline V lookup: CDR1 SGHNT, CDR2 YYREEE (reference sequence). The V end was cut by 5 bases, the J end by 2 bases, with 17 bases between. This CDR3 region has 15 residues. The CDR3 DNA follows: TGTGCCAGCAGTCGGGGGGCTAGCTCTACCTACGAGCAGTACTTC. As protein: CASSRGASSTYEQYF.

This rearrangement joins TRBV12-5 to TRBJ1-2; D call uncertain. The CDR3 consists of 17 residues. Trimming left V 2 bases short and J 4 bases short, with 20 bases between. Germline lookup yields CDR1 LGHNT and CDR2 FRNRAP. The CDR3 sequence is CASGLPGRGLPSYGYTF. CDR3 nucleotide sequence: TGTGCTAGTGGTTTGCCTGGGAGAGGCCTACCTAGCTATGGCTACACCTTC.

This chain connects TRBV7-9 to TRBJ2-4; TRBD1 matches at 10 bases. The trim removed 5 bases at V and 4 bases at J, leaving 8 bases unmatched. CDR1 SEHNR and CDR2 FQNEAQ come from the germline V gene (reference sequence). There are 16 residues in the CDR3. CDR3 bases: TGTGCCAGCAGCCACGCGACAGGGGGCGAAAAAAACATTCAGTACTTC. As protein: CASSHATGGEKNIQYF.

This chain uses TRBV11-1 with TRBJ1-1; D unresolved. Germline assignment: CDR1 SGHAT and CDR2 FQDESV (reference sequence). The CDR3 contains 14 residues. Trimming removed 5 bases at V and 1 base at J, with 11 bases between. CDR3 protein: CASSRYFKNTEAFF. CDR3 DNA sequence: TGTGCCAGCAGCCGATACTTTAAGAACACTGAAGCTTTCTTT.

There are many counts of this clone. CDR3 in amino acids: CASRTGTAATNEKLFF. The DNA of the CDR3 is TGTGCCAGCAGGACAGGGACGGCTGCAACTAATGAAAAACTGTTTTTT. The chain employs TRBV27 and TRBJ1-4; 7 bases fit TRBD1. CDR3 length equals 16 residues. CDR1 and CDR2 from the germline V gene are MNHEY and SMNVEV (reference sequence). The V and J ends lost 6 bases and 0 bases, in that order; junction bases with no gene match: 7.

The chain carries TRBV7-8 and TRBJ2-7; 8 bases are a match to TRBD2. V was clipped by 5 bases and J by 5 bases; unmatched bases: 11. This CDR3 is 15 amino acids long. Germline V CDR1 and CDR2: SGHVS, FQNEAQ. The chain's CDR3 is CASSRAGGGRNEQYF. CDR3 coding DNA: TGTGCCAGCAGCCGCGCGGGAGGCGGGAGGAACGAGCAGTACTTC.

This clone showed up just once. The chain uses TRBV5-1 and TRBJ1-5; 10 nucleotides line up with TRBD1. The CDR3 loop spans 16 amino acids. The germline V gene has CDR1 SGHRS and CDR2 YFSETQ. With V trimmed by 2 bases and J by 2 bases, 4 bases remained unmatched. DNA of the CDR3: TGCGCCAGCAGCTTAGGAGGGACAGGGGGCAATCAGCCCCAGCATTTT. Amino acids: CASSLGGTGGNQPQHF.

The chain combines TRBV10-3 with TRBJ2-7; 7 bases are a match to TRBD2. The CDR3 extends over 14 amino acids. V lost 2 bases to trimming and J lost 5 bases; unmatched junction nucleotides: 6. CDR1 and CDR2 from the germline V gene are ENHRY and SYGVKD. CDR3 sequence: CAISEGTTFDEQYF. The DNA for the CDR3 is TGTGCCATCAGTGAGGGGACTACCTTCGACGAGCAGTACTTC.

The rearrangement links TRBV18 to TRBJ2-1, with 7 bases fitting TRBD1. With 2 bases clipped from V and 7 bases from J, the junction kept 17 bases outside the gene matches. CDR3 size: 18 residues. Germline V CDR1 and CDR2: KGHSH, LQKENI. In DNA form, the CDR3 reads TGTGCCAGCTCACCAGGTCACTTAGGACAGGCCTTCGTTAATGAGCAGTTCTTC. Amino acid sequence: CASSPGHLGQAFVNEQFF.

The V call is TRBV6-5, the J call TRBJ2-7; D perhaps matches TRBD2 (5 bases). The V and J ends lost 6 bases and 1 base respectively, with 10 bases between them. Germline V gene data show CDR1 as MNHEY and CDR2 as SVGAGI. The CDR3 totals 13 residues. The CDR3 DNA sequence: TGTGCCAGCAGCACCGGGATTTCCTACGAGCAGTACTTC. Amino acid sequence: CASSTGISYEQYF.

This sequence joins TRBV5-1 and TRBJ2-3, with 8 bases fitting TRBD2. After removal of 4 bases from V and 4 bases from J, the junction contained 8 bases not matched to a gene. This CDR3 contains 15 residues. CDR1 and CDR2 from the germline V gene are SGHRS and YFSETQ. In DNA, the CDR3 is TGCGCCAGCAGCGGGACGGGACTAGATGCAGATACGCAGTATTTT. It encodes CASSGTGLDADTQYF.

V is TRBV2 and J is TRBJ2-3; the match to TRBD2 covers 11 bases. The CDR3 covers 13 residues. Trimming took 2 bases from V and 9 from J; bases not matched to a gene: 1. Germline V CDR1 and CDR2: SNHLY, FYNNEI. CDR3 in DNA: TGTGCCAGCAGTGAACTAGCGGGAGGCACGCAGTATTTT. Translated: CASSELAGGTQYF.

This sequence joins TRBV5-6 and TRBJ2-1, with TRBD2 matching over 10 bases. V lost 4 bases and J lost 3; bases outside the gene matches: 4. This CDR3 comprises 15 residues. Germline V CDR1 and CDR2: SGHDT, YYEEEE. CDR3 sequence reads: CASSPRTSGYNEQFF. The DNA of the CDR3 is TGTGCCAGCAGCCCAAGGACTAGCGGCTACAATGAGCAGTTCTTC.

This clone was detected only a few times. The chain links TRBV5-4 to TRBJ2-2; 7 positions agree with TRBD2. Germline V gene lookup returns CDR1 SGHNT and CDR2 YYREEE (reference sequence). This CDR3 is 15 amino acids long. Unmatched junction bases numbered 9, after V lost 5 bases and J lost 5 bases. The CDR3 loop is CASRAWTSGTGELFF. Written as DNA, the CDR3 is TGTGCCAGCAGGGCTTGGACTAGTGGTACCGGGGAGCTGTTTTTT.

The chain recombines TRBV15 with TRBJ2-1; the D gene is possibly TRBD2 (6 bases). Germline V gives CDR1 LNHNV, CDR2 YYDKDF (reference sequence). V lost 3 bases and J 6 bases, leaving 12 bases between the germline ends. The CDR3 has 14 residues. The CDR3 coding sequence is TGTGCCACCAGCAGCGGGGTGGGGGGCAATGAGCAGTTCTTC. This gives the protein CATSSGVGGNEQFF.

The sample holds one count of this clone. The CDR3 protein is CSVERGLETQYF. As DNA, the CDR3 is TGCAGCGTTGAAAGAGGATTAGAGACCCAGTACTTC. The chain recombines TRBV29-1 with TRBJ2-5; D remains ambiguous. CDR3 length: 12 amino acids. V was shortened by 2 bases and J by 4 bases, with 8 bases between the two germline ends. Germline CDR1 and CDR2: SQVTM and ANQGSEA. Using reference TRBV29-1 and TRBJ2-5 for the parts outside the CDR3, the full variable domain is SAVISQKPSRDICQRGTSLTIQCQVDSQVTMMFWYRQQPGQSLTLIATANQGSEATYESGFVIDKFPISRPNLTFSTLTVSNMSPEDSSIYLCSVERGLETQYFGPGTRLLVL.

The chain employs TRBV27 and TRBJ2-2, with a tentative D call TRBD2 (5 bases). The CDR3 is 15 residues long. From germline, CDR1 is MNHEY and CDR2 SMNVEV (reference sequence). Trimming stripped 5 bases from V and 5 bases from J, with 15 bases between. CDR3 protein: CASSKPGTWTGELFF. DNA of the CDR3: TGTGCCAGCAGTAAACCGGGAACGTGGACCGGGGAGCTGTTTTTT.

V and J are TRBV18 and TRBJ2-1; possibly TRBD1 for D (5 bases). The CDR3 has 15 amino acids. The V end lost 4 bases, the J end lost 4 bases, and 14 bases lay between the germline ends. Germline CDR1 KGHSH, CDR2 LQKENI. Here the CDR3 reads CASSRSQDQYNEQFF. The CDR3 coding sequence is TGTGCCAGCTCACGGTCACAGGACCAATACAATGAGCAGTTCTTC.

The rearrangement links TRBV30 to TRBJ2-1; 14 positions agree with TRBD2. CDR1 GTSNPN and CDR2 SVGIG come from the germline V gene (reference sequence). The CDR3 runs to 15 residues. J gave up 7 bases and V 2 bases, and 4 bases lay outside the gene matches. CDR3 in DNA: TGTGCCTGGAGTCCCCGGACTAGCGGGAGGAATGAGCAGTTCTTC. Protein: CAWSPRTSGRNEQFF.

The rearrangement links TRBV15 to TRBJ2-4, with 8 positions matching TRBD2. With 5 bases clipped from V and 7 bases from J, the junction kept 7 bases outside the gene matches. From germline, CDR1 is LNHNV and CDR2 YYDKDF (reference sequence). This CDR3 region has 14 residues. CDR3 region: CATSPSGSGNIQYF. The CDR3 DNA is TGTGCCACCAGCCCGAGCGGGAGCGGGAACATTCAGTACTTC.

J is TRBJ1-6 and V is TRBV5-1, with a possible D match to TRBD1 (6 bases). There are 15 residues in the CDR3. Looked up from germline, CDR1 is SGHRS and CDR2 is YFSETQ. Trimming removed 4 bases at V and 8 bases at J, with 16 bases between. The CDR3 sequence is CASSLESRGDSPLHF. CDR3 sequence (DNA): TGCGCCAGCAGCCTGGAAAGCAGGGGCGATTCACCCCTCCACTTT.